This is a list of T cell receptor beta chains from one sample in a study of blood T cells in healthy people across ages. A single record per CDR3 protein comes from TCRdb applying MiXCR to the 5' RACE reads. The table has more than 450,000 distinct CDR3 sequences, about 27% seen once. These data were also filed under a second study, of T cells of mothers and their children.

The sequencing input was blood. The receptors shown here come from a boy aged 2-9 years in good health. Both conserved end residues are part of each CDR3. The order of the fields is clone size, J gene, V gene, D gene, CDR3 protein, CDR3 DNA. The D gene is left open where the match is weak. Expanded clones are given a class, and other clones once, few, many or no size at all.

clone size: few; J gene: TRBJ2-5; V gene: TRBV4-2; D gene: TRBD1; CDR3 protein: CASSHPQGAVETQYF; CDR3 DNA: TGTGCCAGCAGCCATCCCCAGGGGGCGGTCGAGACCCAGTACTTC
clone size: few; J gene: TRBJ2-7; V gene: TRBV10-3; D gene: TRBD1; CDR3 protein: CAISDATGTGGYEQYF; CDR3 DNA: TGTGCCATCAGTGACGCGACCGGGACAGGGGGCTACGAGCAGTACTTC
clone size: -; J gene: TRBJ2-5; V gene: TRBV20-1; D gene: -; CDR3 protein: CSARDARVQETQYF; CDR3 DNA: TGCAGTGCTAGAGATGCCCGGGTACAAGAGACCCAGTACTTC
clone size: -; J gene: TRBJ2-3; V gene: TRBV20-1; D gene: TRBD2; CDR3 protein: CSARELAGAFTQYF; CDR3 DNA: TGCAGTGCTAGAGAACTAGCGGGGGCTTTTACGCAGTATTTT
clone size: -; J gene: TRBJ2-5; V gene: TRBV11-1; D gene: TRBD2; CDR3 protein: CASSPRASGGETQYF; CDR3 DNA: TGTGCCAGCAGCCCCCGGGCTAGCGGGGGAGAGACCCAGTACTTC
clone size: -; J gene: TRBJ2-1; V gene: TRBV30; D gene: -; CDR3 protein: CAWRDPRTEYNEQFF; CDR3 DNA: TGTGCCTGGAGGGACCCGAGGACGGAGTACAATGAGCAGTTCTTC
clone size: few; J gene: TRBJ2-5; V gene: TRBV5-1; D gene: -; CDR3 protein: CASSLDSGETQYF; CDR3 DNA: TGCGCCAGCAGCTTGGATAGTGGCGAGACCCAGTACTTC
clone size: few; J gene: TRBJ2-1; V gene: TRBV7-3; D gene: TRBD2; CDR3 protein: CASSLGLAGLPEQFF; CDR3 DNA: TGTGCCAGCAGCTTGGGACTAGCGGGGTTGCCGGAGCAGTTCTTC
clone size: -; J gene: TRBJ2-7; V gene: TRBV20-1; D gene: -; CDR3 protein: CSARPLNAAGSYEQYF; CDR3 DNA: TGCAGTGCTAGACCACTAAATGCCGCAGGGAGCTACGAGCAGTACTTC
clone size: few; J gene: TRBJ2-7; V gene: TRBV10-3; D gene: TRBD2; CDR3 protein: CAISVGGDGSYEQYF; CDR3 DNA: TGTGCCATCAGTGTCGGGGGGGACGGCTCCTACGAGCAGTACTTC
clone size: -; J gene: TRBJ2-1; V gene: TRBV7-3; D gene: TRBD2; CDR3 protein: CASSPGLAGGLNEQFF; CDR3 DNA: TGTGCCAGCAGCCCAGGACTAGCGGGGGGCTTGAATGAGCAGTTCTTC
clone size: -; J gene: TRBJ1-1; V gene: TRBV18; D gene: -; CDR3 protein: CASSHRLIDTEAFF; CDR3 DNA: TGTGCCAGCTCACACCGGTTGATAGACACTGAAGCTTTCTTT
clone size: -; J gene: TRBJ2-1; V gene: TRBV5-1; D gene: TRBD2; CDR3 protein: CASSLGLAGGRNEQFF; CDR3 DNA: TGCGCCAGCAGCTTGGGACTAGCGGGAGGGCGCAATGAGCAGTTCTTC
clone size: -; J gene: TRBJ1-4; V gene: TRBV5-1; D gene: -; CDR3 protein: CASSLAGTHEKLFF; CDR3 DNA: TGCGCCAGCAGCTTGGCCGGCACCCATGAAAAACTGTTTTTT
clone size: -; J gene: TRBJ2-5; V gene: TRBV7-9; D gene: TRBD2; CDR3 protein: CASSWGLAETQYF; CDR3 DNA: TGTGCCAGCAGCTGGGGACTAGCAGAGACCCAGTACTTC
clone size: -; J gene: TRBJ2-2; V gene: TRBV18; D gene: TRBD2; CDR3 protein: CASSRRTGTSGSFDTGELFF; CDR3 DNA: TGTGCCAGCTCACGGAGGACCGGGACTAGCGGGAGTTTCGACACCGGGGAGCTGTTTTTT
clone size: -; J gene: TRBJ2-5; V gene: TRBV5-4; D gene: -; CDR3 protein: CASSFGWGQETQYF; CDR3 DNA: TGTGCCAGCAGCTTTGGGTGGGGCCAAGAGACCCAGTACTTC
clone size: few; J gene: TRBJ2-7; V gene: TRBV9; D gene: -; CDR3 protein: CASSVGVGLEQYF; CDR3 DNA: TGTGCCAGCAGCGTAGGGGTTGGGCTGGAGCAGTACTTC
clone size: -; J gene: TRBJ2-1; V gene: TRBV28; D gene: -; CDR3 protein: CASSLSIHEQFF; CDR3 DNA: TGTGCCAGCAGTTTAAGTATCCATGAGCAGTTCTTC
clone size: few; J gene: TRBJ2-7; V gene: TRBV20-1; D gene: TRBD1; CDR3 protein: CSAPGQAKYEQYF; CDR3 DNA: TGCAGTGCCCCGGGACAGGCTAAGTACGAGCAGTACTTC
clone size: -; J gene: TRBJ1-6; V gene: TRBV4-3; D gene: -; CDR3 protein: CASSQDGPGDNSPLHF; CDR3 DNA: TGCGCCAGCAGCCAAGATGGGCCAGGGGACAATTCACCCCTCCACTTT
clone size: few; J gene: TRBJ2-7; V gene: TRBV2; D gene: -; CDR3 protein: CASSDSGYEQYF; CDR3 DNA: TGTGCCAGCAGTGATTCCGGTTACGAGCAGTACTTC
clone size: -; J gene: TRBJ2-5; V gene: TRBV3-1; D gene: -; CDR3 protein: CASSQVPEGEETQYF; CDR3 DNA: TGTGCCAGCAGCCAAGTTCCCGAGGGCGAGGAGACCCAGTACTTC
clone size: -; J gene: TRBJ2-5; V gene: TRBV2; D gene: -; CDR3 protein: CASSEWEWEETQYF; CDR3 DNA: TGTGCCAGCAGTGAGTGGGAGTGGGAAGAGACCCAGTACTTC
clone size: few; J gene: TRBJ2-1; V gene: TRBV4-1; D gene: -; CDR3 protein: CASSTGQNNEQFF; CDR3 DNA: TGCGCCAGCAGCACTGGACAGAACAATGAGCAGTTCTTC
clone size: few; J gene: TRBJ1-2; V gene: TRBV29-1; D gene: -; CDR3 protein: CSVGPSGDGAGYTF; CDR3 DNA: TGCAGCGTGGGACCCTCGGGGGACGGGGCTGGCTACACCTTC
clone size: -; J gene: TRBJ2-7; V gene: TRBV29-1; D gene: -; CDR3 protein: CSAGGTVPYEQYF; CDR3 DNA: TGCAGCGCTGGGGGGACGGTCCCCTACGAGCAGTACTTC
clone size: many; J gene: TRBJ2-7; V gene: TRBV4-2; D gene: -; CDR3 protein: CASSQEVRAYEQYF; CDR3 DNA: TGTGCCAGCAGCCAAGAGGTTCGGGCCTACGAGCAGTACTTC
clone size: many; J gene: TRBJ1-3; V gene: TRBV7-2; D gene: TRBD1; CDR3 protein: CASSLALGQGKRAGNTIYF; CDR3 DNA: TGTGCCAGCAGCTTAGCGCTCGGACAGGGTAAAAGGGCTGGAAACACCATATATTTT
clone size: -; J gene: TRBJ2-7; V gene: TRBV12-3/TRBV12-4; D gene: TRBD2; CDR3 protein: CASTHRGGEQYF; CDR3 DNA: TGTGCCAGCACCCACCGGGGGGGCGAGCAGTACTTC
clone size: -; J gene: TRBJ2-1; V gene: TRBV3-1; D gene: TRBD1; CDR3 protein: CASSHRDRMYNEQFF; CDR3 DNA: TGTGCCAGCAGCCACCGGGACAGGATGTACAATGAGCAGTTCTTC
clone size: -; J gene: TRBJ2-7; V gene: TRBV20-1; D gene: TRBD2; CDR3 protein: CSARDLLRPRKTSGASTYEQYF; CDR3 DNA: TGCAGTGCTAGAGACCTACTACGTCCCAGGAAGACTAGCGGGGCCTCTACCTACGAGCAGTACTTC
clone size: -; J gene: TRBJ2-1; V gene: TRBV7-9; D gene: TRBD2; CDR3 protein: CASSFLGLAAYNEQFF; CDR3 DNA: TGTGCCAGCAGCTTCCTGGGACTAGCGGCCTACAATGAGCAGTTCTTC
clone size: few; J gene: TRBJ1-2; V gene: TRBV12-3/TRBV12-4; D gene: TRBD1; CDR3 protein: CASRTGNYGYTF; CDR3 DNA: TGTGCCAGCCGGACAGGGAACTATGGCTACACCTTC
clone size: -; J gene: TRBJ2-5; V gene: TRBV6-6; D gene: -; CDR3 protein: CASSTYQGFQETQYF; CDR3 DNA: TGTGCCAGCAGCACCTACCAGGGCTTCCAAGAGACCCAGTACTTC
clone size: -; J gene: TRBJ2-5; V gene: TRBV20-1; D gene: -; CDR3 protein: CSAGRGEGTQYF; CDR3 DNA: TGCAGTGCTGGCAGGGGGGAGGGGACCCAGTACTTC
clone size: -; J gene: TRBJ1-4; V gene: TRBV7-6; D gene: -; CDR3 protein: CASSLEGHSNEKLFF; CDR3 DNA: TGTGCCAGCAGCTTAGAGGGTCATAGTAATGAAAAACTGTTTTTT
clone size: -; J gene: TRBJ1-1; V gene: TRBV29-1; D gene: -; CDR3 protein: CSVEIRLNTEAFF; CDR3 DNA: TGCAGCGTTGAAATAAGGCTGAACACTGAAGCTTTCTTT
clone size: -; J gene: TRBJ2-5; V gene: TRBV5-1; D gene: -; CDR3 protein: CASRLGYQETQYF; CDR3 DNA: TGCGCCAGCCGCCTGGGATACCAAGAGACCCAGTACTTC
clone size: -; J gene: TRBJ2-2; V gene: TRBV10-3; D gene: -; CDR3 protein: CATSESAFLGTGELFF; CDR3 DNA: TGTGCCACCAGTGAGTCGGCGTTCCTGGGGACCGGGGAGCTGTTTTTT
clone size: -; J gene: TRBJ2-5; V gene: TRBV6-2/TRBV6-3; D gene: -; CDR3 protein: CASSSSWGRGQYF; CDR3 DNA: TGTGCCAGCAGTTCCTCGTGGGGCAGGGGCCAGTACTTC
clone size: once; J gene: TRBJ2-7; V gene: TRBV10-2; D gene: -; CDR3 protein: CSSSEYEQYF; CDR3 DNA: TGCTCCAGCAGTGAGTATGAGCAGTACTTC
clone size: few; J gene: TRBJ2-5; V gene: TRBV30; D gene: -; CDR3 protein: CAWSVRVRETQYF; CDR3 DNA: TGTGCCTGGAGTGTACGTGTCCGGGAGACCCAGTACTTC
clone size: few; J gene: TRBJ1-3; V gene: TRBV12-3/TRBV12-4; D gene: -; CDR3 protein: CTSSLRENTIYF; CDR3 DNA: TGTACCAGCAGTTTGAGGGAAAACACCATATATTTT
clone size: -; J gene: TRBJ1-1; V gene: TRBV20-1; D gene: TRBD1; CDR3 protein: CSATWGQVRNTEAFF; CDR3 DNA: TGCAGTGCTACCTGGGGACAGGTTCGCAACACTGAAGCTTTCTTT
clone size: -; J gene: TRBJ2-5; V gene: TRBV24-1; D gene: TRBD2; CDR3 protein: CATSRLAGEGVSQYF; CDR3 DNA: TGTGCCACCAGTCGACTAGCGGGAGAGGGGGTGTCCCAGTACTTC
clone size: few; J gene: TRBJ1-5; V gene: TRBV11-2; D gene: -; CDR3 protein: CASSLEPAHNQPQHF; CDR3 DNA: TGTGCCAGCAGCTTAGAGCCGGCCCACAATCAGCCCCAGCATTTT
clone size: few; J gene: TRBJ2-7; V gene: TRBV7-2; D gene: -; CDR3 protein: CASNLDRTYEQYF; CDR3 DNA: TGTGCCAGCAACCTAGACAGAACCTACGAGCAGTACTTC
clone size: -; J gene: TRBJ2-6; V gene: TRBV5-4; D gene: -; CDR3 protein: CASSLGFSGANVLTF; CDR3 DNA: TGTGCCAGCAGCTTAGGGTTCTCTGGGGCCAACGTCCTGACTTTC
clone size: -; J gene: TRBJ2-1; V gene: TRBV20-1; D gene: TRBD2; CDR3 protein: CSSRLAGYNEQFF; CDR3 DNA: TGCAGTTCAAGACTAGCGGGGTACAATGAGCAGTTCTTC
clone size: -; J gene: TRBJ2-5; V gene: TRBV4-1; D gene: -; CDR3 protein: CASSQDSGPRETQYF; CDR3 DNA: TGCGCCAGCAGCCAAGACTCAGGACCCAGGGAGACCCAGTACTTC
clone size: few; J gene: TRBJ2-4; V gene: TRBV13; D gene: -; CDR3 protein: CASSLHRDIAKNIQYF; CDR3 DNA: TGTGCCAGCAGCCTGCATCGCGATATAGCCAAAAACATTCAGTACTTC
clone size: -; J gene: TRBJ2-1; V gene: TRBV27; D gene: TRBD1; CDR3 protein: CASSLTGGANNEQFF; CDR3 DNA: TGTGCCAGCAGTTTGACAGGGGGCGCAAACAATGAGCAGTTCTTC
clone size: few; J gene: TRBJ1-5; V gene: TRBV28; D gene: TRBD1; CDR3 protein: CASRDSYQPQHF; CDR3 DNA: TGTGCCAGCCGGGACAGCTATCAGCCCCAGCATTTT
clone size: -; J gene: TRBJ2-5; V gene: TRBV9; D gene: TRBD1; CDR3 protein: CASSGGTGIRETQYF; CDR3 DNA: TGTGCCAGCAGCGGAGGGACAGGGATAAGAGAGACCCAGTACTTC
clone size: -; J gene: TRBJ2-3; V gene: TRBV9; D gene: TRBD1; CDR3 protein: CASSSPGQESISTDTQYF; CDR3 DNA: TGTGCCAGCAGCTCTCCGGGACAGGAGTCGATTAGCACAGATACGCAGTATTTT
clone size: -; J gene: TRBJ2-7; V gene: TRBV30; D gene: -; CDR3 protein: CAWSVDRAGSYEQYF; CDR3 DNA: TGTGCCTGGAGTGTAGACAGGGCGGGGTCCTACGAGCAGTACTTC
clone size: -; J gene: TRBJ1-2; V gene: TRBV6-5; D gene: TRBD1; CDR3 protein: CASGFQGVAGYTF; CDR3 DNA: TGTGCCAGCGGTTTCCAGGGGGTTGCGGGCTACACCTTC
clone size: -; J gene: TRBJ2-3; V gene: TRBV7-3; D gene: TRBD2; CDR3 protein: CASSRAGGLGDTHYF; CDR3 DNA: TGTGCCAGCAGCCGAGCGGGGGGGCTTGGAGATACGCACTATTTT
clone size: few; J gene: TRBJ2-7; V gene: TRBV6-2/TRBV6-3; D gene: TRBD1; CDR3 protein: CASSYLGQGGYEQYF; CDR3 DNA: TGTGCCAGCAGTTACCTCGGACAGGGGGGGTACGAGCAGTACTTC